The 4 T cell receptor beta chains reported below all come from one sample, sequenced in a study of cytotoxic CD8 clonotypes in ibrutinib-treated CLL. Repertoires were generated with immunoSEQ multiplex PCR, while TCRdb's copy carries only in-frame clones and drops some. In the table there are 160,000 or so clones, over 75% of which are singletons. Sample: PBMCs, taken at disease progression, from a patient treated with ibrutinib. Receptor source: a human donor with chronic lymphocytic leukemia.

V usage is TRBV6-1 and J usage is TRBJ1-1; D perhaps matches TRBD1 (5 bases). V was clipped by 6 bases and J by 4 bases, with 18 bases between them. Germline-derived CDR1 and CDR2 are MNHNS and SASEGT. The CDR3 extends over 15 amino acids. The DNA for the CDR3 is TGTGCCAGCAGCCGGGACCCCGGCGGAAGCACTGAAGCTTTCTTT. This encodes CASSRDPGGSTEAFF.

J is TRBJ2-2 and V is TRBV29-1; D is unresolved. The CDR3 extends over 15 amino acids. Germline-derived CDR1 and CDR2 are SQVTM and ANQGSEA. V dropped 7 bases and J dropped 3 bases, with 18 bases sitting between them. CDR3 loop: CSDKASQRYTGELFF. As DNA, the CDR3 is TGCAGCGACAAGGCGTCTCAACGGTACACCGGGGAGCTGTTTTTT.

This clone has only one observation. The chain is built from TRBV27 and TRBJ2-7, with a tentative D call TRBD2 (6 bases). The V end lost 3 bases, the J end lost 6 bases, and 9 bases lay between the germline ends. The CDR3 loop spans 12 amino acids. Germline V CDR1 and CDR2: MNHEY, SMNVEV (reference sequence). Written as DNA, the CDR3 is TGTGCCAGCAGTTTCGGGGGAGGCGAGCAGTACTTC. Protein sequence: CASSFGGGEQYF.

V usage is TRBV6-1 and J usage is TRBJ2-5; D is perhaps TRBD1 or TRBD2 (6 bases each). Trimming took off 4 bases at V and 4 bases at J, with 13 bases between the two ends. Germline CDR1 reads MNHNS; CDR2 reads SASEGT. This CDR3 is built from 14 residues. The DNA of the CDR3 is TGTGCCAGCAGTGTTAGCAGGGGAGGAGAGACCCAGTACTTC. It encodes CASSVSRGGETQYF.